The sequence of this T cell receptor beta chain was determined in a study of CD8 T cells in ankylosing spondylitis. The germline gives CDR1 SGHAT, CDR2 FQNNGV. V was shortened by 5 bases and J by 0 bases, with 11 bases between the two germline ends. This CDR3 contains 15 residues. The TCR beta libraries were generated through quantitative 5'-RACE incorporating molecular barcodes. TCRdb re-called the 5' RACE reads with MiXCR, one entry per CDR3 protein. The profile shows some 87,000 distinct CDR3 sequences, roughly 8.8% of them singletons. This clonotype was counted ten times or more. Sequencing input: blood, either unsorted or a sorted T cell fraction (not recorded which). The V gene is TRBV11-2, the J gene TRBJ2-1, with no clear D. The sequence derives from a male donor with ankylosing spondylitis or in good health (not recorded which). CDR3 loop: CASSLVSGSYNEQFF. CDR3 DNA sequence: TGTGCCAGCAGCCTCGTTTCGGGCTCCTACAATGAGCAGTTCTTC.